A single sample is the source of the 7 T cell receptor beta chains below, sequenced in a study of molecular identifiers for immune sequencing clone quantification. TCRdb fed the PCR reads into MiXCR, producing one record per CDR3 protein. The data hold approximately 63,000 distinct CDR3 sequences, with around 20% observed a single time. Sequences were obtained from naive CD8+ T cells from blood, with Jurkat cell RNA spiked in. As for subset: FACS-sorted CD8+CD4-CCR7+CD45RA+ naive T cells. These receptors all come from a human donor in good health. Some libraries in this study had Jurkat cell RNA spiked in.

The gene calls are TRBV2 and TRBJ2-1; D not certain. CDR3 length: 10 residues. The ends were cut back, 10 bases at V and 6 bases at J, with 7 bases in the middle. Germline CDR1 and CDR2: SNHLY and FYNNEI. The CDR3 DNA sequence: TGTGCCACCTTGATCAATGAGCAGTTCTTC. This codes for CATLINEQFF.

This clonotype came up many times. The rearrangement links TRBV3-1 to TRBJ1-3, with D unresolved. The CDR3 contains 14 residues. CDR1 LGHDT and CDR2 YNNKEL come from the germline V gene (reference sequence). Trimming removed 4 bases at V and 0 bases at J, with 7 bases between. The CDR3 loop reads CASSPRVSGNTIYF. The CDR3 DNA reads TGTGCCAGCAGCCCACGGGTCTCTGGAAACACCATATATTTT.

In this sample, this clonotype turned up many times. The genes are TRBV29-1 and TRBJ1-1; no clear D gene. This CDR3 has 12 amino acids. Germline CDR1 is SQVTM and CDR2 is ANQGSEA. The V and J ends lost 8 bases and 0 bases respectively, with 10 bases between them. The CDR3 coding sequence is TGCAGCTCGGCACGGGTGAACACTGAAGCTTTCTTT. This encodes CSSARVNTEAFF. The full variable domain, rest sourced from reference TRBV29-1 and TRBJ1-1, is SAVISQKPSRDICQRGTSLTIQCQVDSQVTMMFWYRQQPGQSLTLIATANQGSEATYESGFVIDKFPISRPNLTFSTLTVSNMSPEDSSIYLCSSARVNTEAFFGQGTRLTVV.

The sample holds many counts of this clonotype. V is TRBV20-1 and J is TRBJ2-7; D is possibly TRBD2 (5 bases). CDR1 and CDR2 (germline): DFQATT, SNEGSKA (reference sequence). This CDR3 is 15 amino acids long. V was clipped by 0 bases and J by 0 bases, with 12 bases between them. Here the CDR3 DNA reads TGCAGTGCTAGAGACCCTAGAGGGTTCTCCTACGAGCAGTACTTC. Amino acid sequence: CSARDPRGFSYEQYF.

This clonotype was recorded at least ten times. The chain combines TRBV9 with TRBJ2-2; no clear D. Germline values: CDR1 SGDLS, CDR2 YYNGEE. This CDR3 has 12 residues. Between the trimmed V and J ends, which lost 0 bases and 6 bases, there was a span of 3 bases. The chain's CDR3 is CASSVGSGELFF. DNA for the CDR3: TGTGCCAGCAGCGTAGGTTCCGGGGAGCTGTTTTTT.

Details on this clonotype: This may be a read error, as it is one base from a much larger clone. The chain employs TRBV20-1 and TRBJ2-1; TRBD2 matches 8 bases. CDR1 DFQATT and CDR2 SNEGSKA come from the germline V gene (reference sequence). This CDR3 has 12 residues. The CDR3 protein is CRSGGVEHEQFF. The CDR3 DNA follows: TGCAGATCCGGGGGGGTTGAGCATGAGCAGTTCTTC.

The rearrangement joins TRBV6-5 to TRBJ2-7, with 10 bases lining up with TRBD2. Germline-derived CDR1 and CDR2 are MNHEY and SVGAGI. The CDR3 has 16 residues. Trimming took 7 bases from V and 3 from J; bases not matched to a gene: 12. The CDR3 coding sequence is TGTGCCAGCACCAAATTCCCTAGCGGGAGTTTCTACGAGCAGTACTTC. Protein sequence: CASTKFPSGSFYEQYF.